A single sample gave rise to the 7 T cell receptor beta chains below, sequenced in a study of post-analysis software for immune sequencing data. Antigens of these TCRs are unknown. Study-wide results and caveats: TRBV5-6, TRBV5-1 and TRBV20-1 were among four or five TRBV segments more frequent in patients than controls.

Unique molecular identifiers were carried by the TCR beta cDNA libraries. From the PCR reads, TCRdb called clonotypes with MiXCR, one entry per CDR3 protein. The sample yields 450,000 to 700,000 distinct CDR3 sequences, around 47% seen once. Material for sequencing was blood. These receptors all stem from a girl aged 10-17 years with multiple sclerosis.

Only a few counts were recorded for this clonotype. This sequence joins TRBV20-1 and TRBJ2-1, with 9 bases lining up with TRBD2. The V segment lost 0 bases and the J segment 8 bases; nucleotides outside the gene matches: 8. This CDR3 is 15 amino acids long. The germline CDR1 and CDR2 sequences are DFQATT and SNEGSKA (reference sequence). The CDR3 region has the DNA TGCAGTGCTAGAGACCTAGGCGGGAGGGCCGATGAGCAGTTCTTC. It translates to CSARDLGGRADEQFF.

This clonotype appeared a few times. The V call is TRBV12-3 or TRBV12-4, the J call TRBJ2-1, with a tentative D call TRBD2 (6 bases). The CDR3 runs to 15 residues. V was pared by 6 bases and J by 12 bases, with 24 bases between. The CDR3 here is CASRARNSIRGLQFF. The CDR3 bases are TGTGCCAGCAGGGCACGAAATTCCATAAGGGGACTGCAGTTCTTC.

This chain connects TRBV30 to TRBJ1-1; no definite D call. The CDR3 loop spans 13 amino acids. CDR1 is GTSNPN and CDR2 is SVGIG in the germline V gene (reference sequence). Trimming shortened V by 3 bases and J by 5 bases, and 13 bases separated the two germline ends. The CDR3 DNA is TGTGCCTGGAGATGGGAGGGTAGGACTGAAGCTTTCTTT. Its translation: CAWRWEGRTEAFF.

The chain is built from TRBV12-3 or TRBV12-4 and TRBJ1-3; TRBD1 matches 9 bases. J was trimmed by 0 bases and V by 5 bases; bases with no gene match: 8. This CDR3 spans 17 amino acids. In nucleotides, the CDR3 is TGTGCCAGCAGTACGGGACAGGGCAGACTCTCTGGAAACACCATATATTTT. It specifies CASSTGQGRLSGNTIYF.

This clonotype was seen only once. The V and J genes are TRBV3-1 and TRBJ1-5; D not resolved. This CDR3 contains 15 residues. Trimming took off 3 bases at V and 0 bases at J, with 9 bases between the two ends. CDR1 and CDR2 (germline): LGHDT, YNNKEL (reference sequence). DNA of the CDR3: TGTGCCAGCAGCCAGGGGAGAGATAGCAATCAGCCCCAGCATTTT. It encodes CASSQGRDSNQPQHF.

The V call is TRBV29-1, the J call TRBJ2-5, with D maybe TRBD2 (5 bases). The DNA end is a closer match to TRBJ2-7, so the J assignment may be wrong. The V gene's germline CDR1 is SQVTM and CDR2 ANQGSEA. This CDR3 is 12 amino acids long. DNA for the CDR3: TGCAGCGTTTGGGGAGACATCTACGAGCAGTACTTC. Translating gives CSVWGDIYEQYF.

This clonotype was detected a few times. The chain is built from TRBV20-1 and TRBJ2-4; D unclear. Germline V gene sequence: CDR1 DFQATT, CDR2 SNEGSKA (reference sequence). V shed 1 base and J shed 0 bases, with 16 bases lying between them. There are 17 residues in the CDR3. CDR3 loop: CSARVFGPILAKNIQYF. The CDR3 DNA sequence: TGCAGTGCTAGAGTCTTCGGACCGATACTAGCCAAAAACATTCAGTACTTC.